The next 18 T cell receptor beta chains were all read from a single sample in a study of blood T cell repertoires in COVID-19. Data came from immunoSEQ multiplex PCR; TCRdb stores just in-frame clones and leaves some out. The sample yields roughly 200,000 clones, around four fifths seen once. Sequencing used PBMCs or T cells enriched from blood (not recorded which). These receptors came from a man aged 40-55 years who had recovered from COVID-19.

The rearrangement links TRBV11-2 to TRBJ1-1, with 12 bases aligning to TRBD1. Trimming cost V 5 bases and J 0 bases; bases outside gene matches: 7. This CDR3 comprises 17 residues. Germline V gene sequence: CDR1 SGHAT, CDR2 FQNNGV. This CDR3 reads CASSRDRGLSMNTEAFF. CDR3 sequence (DNA): TGTGCCAGCAGCAGGGACAGGGGGCTTTCTATGAACACTGAAGCTTTCTTT.

J is TRBJ2-6 and V is TRBV5-1; 9 bases line up with TRBD2. The CDR3 runs 17 residues. The trim removed 2 bases at V and 2 bases at J, leaving 5 bases unmatched. Germline V CDR1 and CDR2: SGHRS, YFSETQ. This chain's CDR3 is CASSFLAGVTGANVLTF. In nucleotides, the CDR3 is TGCGCCAGCAGCTTTTTAGCGGGAGTAACTGGGGCCAACGTCCTGACTTTC.

As concerns this clone: One end of the junction does not line up with germline, which may come from a read error. V usage is TRBV7-8 and J usage is TRBJ2-3, with 9 bases identical to TRBD2. Germline V CDR1 and CDR2: SGHVS, FQNEAQ. CDR3 size: 15 residues. CDR3 in DNA: TGTGCCAGCAGCCTAAATAGCGGGAGCATAGATACGCAGTATTTT. This encodes CASSLNSGSIDTQYF.

The chain carries TRBV5-4 and TRBJ1-4; no reliable D call. V was shortened by 4 bases and J by 8 bases, with 18 bases between the two germline ends. Germline V lookup: CDR1 SGHNT, CDR2 YYREEE (reference sequence). The CDR3 length is 15 residues. CDR3 region: CASSDQRLSGEKLFF. DNA of the CDR3: TGTGCCAGCAGCGATCAGCGGTTGTCGGGGGAAAAACTGTTTTTT.

This clone was seen a single time. This sequence joins TRBV30 and TRBJ1-1; D gene unclear. Trimming pared 2 bases from V and 0 bases from J, leaving 7 bases between. The CDR3 is 13 residues long. Per the germline V gene, CDR1 is GTSNPN and CDR2 is SVGIG (reference sequence). The CDR3 is CAWSSNMNTEAFF. Written as DNA, the CDR3 is TGTGCCTGGAGTTCGAACATGAACACTGAAGCTTTCTTT. Combining the CDR3 with reference TRBV30 and TRBJ1-1 gives the whole variable domain SQTIHQWPATLVQPVGSPLSLECTVEGTSNPNLYWYRQAAGRGLQLLFYSVGIGQISSEVPQNLSASRPQDRQFILSSKKLLLSDSGFYLCAWSSNMNTEAFFGQGTRLTVV.

The chain combines TRBV4-3 with TRBJ1-2; D gene uncertain. CDR3 length: 15 amino acids. Germline V lookup: CDR1 LGHNA, CDR2 YSLEER. V was clipped by 3 bases and J by 3 bases, with 14 bases between them. The CDR3 nucleotides read TGCGCCAGCAGCCAGGAGGGCCGCCCTGACTATGGCTACACCTTC. Translating it yields CASSQEGRPDYGYTF.

The chain links TRBV6-2 or TRBV6-3 to TRBJ2-3; D gene uncertain. The CDR3 covers 16 residues. V was shortened by 1 base and J by 0 bases, with 11 bases between the two germline ends. Germline V gene lookup returns CDR1 MNHEY and CDR2 SVGEGT. CDR3 sequence: CASSYYSPTSTDTQYF. The CDR3 coding sequence is TGTGCCAGCAGTTACTACAGCCCTACTAGCACAGATACGCAGTATTTT.

The V and J genes are TRBV7-2 and TRBJ2-2, with TRBD1 as a possible D gene (6 bases). Germline V gives CDR1 SGHTA, CDR2 FQGNSA. The CDR3 runs 15 residues. V lost 5 bases and J 0 bases, leaving 10 bases between the germline ends. This CDR3 is CASSLGHSNTGELFF. CDR3 coding DNA: TGTGCCAGCAGCCTGGGACACTCGAACACCGGGGAGCTGTTTTTT.

With respect to this clone: Distinct nucleotide sequences in the sample also encode this CDR3. V and J are TRBV7-2 and TRBJ1-2; 7 positions agree with TRBD1. CDR1 and CDR2 from the germline V gene are SGHTA and FQGNSA. V lost 1 base, J lost 6 bases, and 5 bases stayed unmatched. The CDR3 runs to 14 residues. Here the CDR3 DNA reads TGTGCCAGCAGCTTAGGAGGGGGCGGAAATGGCTACACCTTC. It specifies CASSLGGGGNGYTF.

This clone was counted at least ten times. The chain is built from TRBV20-1 and TRBJ1-5; TRBD1 agrees at 8 bases. The V gene end was trimmed by 3 bases and the J gene end by 6 bases; junction bases not matched to a gene: 7. The CDR3 is 14 amino acids. Germline CDR1 and CDR2: DFQATT and SNEGSKA (reference sequence). CDR3 nucleotide sequence: TGCAGTGCTAGTCAGGGGGCTACGGGTCAGCCCCAGCATTTT. Translated, it gives CSASQGATGQPQHF.

This clone has only one observation. This chain uses TRBV7-2 with TRBJ1-2; D gene uncertain. This CDR3 contains 17 residues. Germline-derived CDR1 and CDR2 are SGHTA and FQGNSA. Trimming removed 5 bases from V and 0 bases from J, with 19 bases in between. The CDR3 is CASSRTASQAANYGYTF. CDR3 coding DNA: TGTGCCAGCAGCCGCACGGCCTCGCAGGCTGCTAACTATGGCTACACCTTC.

The chain carries TRBV6-5 and TRBJ1-5; D might be TRBD1 (6 bases). The length of the CDR3 is 14 residues. From germline, CDR1 is MNHEY and CDR2 SVGAGI. The V gene lost 11 bases and the J gene lost 5 bases, with 19 bases spanning the gap. The CDR3 DNA sequence: TGTGCCTGCACGGAGCAGGGGCAATATCAGCCCCAGCATTTT. This codes for CACTEQGQYQPQHF.

The chain is built from TRBV28 and TRBJ1-2; unclear D gene. With 3 bases removed from V and 4 bases from J, the gap between germline ends came to 12 bases. The CDR3 consists of 14 residues. The germline gives CDR1 MDHEN, CDR2 SYDVKM. The CDR3 reads CASSFGDLFYGYTF. In DNA form, the CDR3 reads TGTGCCAGCAGTTTCGGGGATCTTTTCTATGGCTACACCTTC.

The CDR3 nucleotides read TGTGCCAGCAGTTACAGGGCCCAGCGGGGGGCAGATACGCAGTATTTT. As protein: CASSYRAQRGADTQYF. V usage is TRBV6-5 and J usage is TRBJ2-3, with 9 bases aligning to TRBD2. CDR1 and CDR2 from the germline V gene are MNHEY and SVGAGI. V trimming: 2 bases; J trimming: 4 bases; junction bases outside the gene matches: 7. The CDR3 spans 16 residues.

The chain links TRBV30 to TRBJ1-2, with 8 bases identical to TRBD1. The CDR3 is 14 amino acids. CDR1 is GTSNPN, CDR2 SVGIG, per germline (reference sequence). The J segment lost 5 bases and the V segment lost 4 bases, leaving 9 bases of the junction unmatched. The DNA for the CDR3 is TGTGCCTGGACCGTGAGACAGGGGAAGTATGGCTACACCTTC. Amino acids: CAWTVRQGKYGYTF.

The J gene is TRBJ2-7, the V gene TRBV5-1; 12 bases line up with TRBD2. Germline CDR1 is SGHRS and CDR2 is YFSETQ. The trim removed 4 bases at V and 7 bases at J, leaving 9 bases unmatched. The CDR3 has 15 amino acids. The CDR3 sequence: CASSPVPGLAGEQYF. The CDR3 DNA reads as TGCGCCAGCAGCCCGGTTCCCGGACTAGCGGGAGAGCAGTACTTC.

The chain couples TRBV7-2 to TRBJ2-7; D unclear. V was shortened by 5 bases and J by 0 bases, with 2 bases between the two germline ends. Per germline, CDR1 SGHTA and CDR2 FQGNSA. This CDR3 region has 11 residues. CDR3 DNA: TGTGCCAGCAGCCTCTCCTACGAGCAGTACTTC. Protein sequence: CASSLSYEQYF.

This clone has just a few counts. This chain links TRBV6-6 with TRBJ1-3; D call uncertain. Trimming stripped 2 bases from V and 1 base from J, with 6 bases between. Germline V gives CDR1 MNHNY, CDR2 SVGAGI (reference sequence). The CDR3 spans 14 residues. CDR3 region: CASSYPGSGNTIYF. DNA of the CDR3: TGTGCCAGCAGTTACCCGGGTTCTGGAAACACCATATATTTT.